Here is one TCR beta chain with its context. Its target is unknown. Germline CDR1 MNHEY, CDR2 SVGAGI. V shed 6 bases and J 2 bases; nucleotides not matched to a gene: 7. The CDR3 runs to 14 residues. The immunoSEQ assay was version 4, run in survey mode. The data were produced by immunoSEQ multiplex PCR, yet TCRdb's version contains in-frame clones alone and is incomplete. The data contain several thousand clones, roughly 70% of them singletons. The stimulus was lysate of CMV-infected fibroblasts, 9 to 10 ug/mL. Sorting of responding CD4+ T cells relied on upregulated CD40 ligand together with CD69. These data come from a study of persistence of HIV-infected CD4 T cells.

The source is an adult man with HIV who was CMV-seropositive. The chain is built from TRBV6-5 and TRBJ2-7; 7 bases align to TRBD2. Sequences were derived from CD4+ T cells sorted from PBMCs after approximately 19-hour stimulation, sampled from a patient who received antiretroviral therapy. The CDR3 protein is CASSNSGLPYEQYF. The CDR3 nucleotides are TGTGCCAGCAGCAATAGCGGGCTCCCCTACGAGCAGTACTTC.